What follows are 20 T cell receptor beta chains derived from one specimen sequenced in a study of radiotherapy plus CTLA-4 blockade in lung cancer. The data were produced by immunoSEQ multiplex PCR, yet TCRdb's version contains in-frame clones alone and is incomplete. This sample has tens of thousands of clones, with about 80% found just once. The specimen was peripheral blood, collected from a patient treated with radiotherapy plus ipilimumab. The receptors were gathered from a human donor with non-small cell lung cancer who had a partial response to radiotherapy plus ipilimumab.

This clone was recorded once. CDR3 sequence: CASSWTTVNYGYTF. The CDR3 DNA follows: TGTGCCAGCAGCTGGACAACGGTTAACTATGGCTACACCTTC. The chain is built from TRBV7-2 and TRBJ1-2; perhaps TRBD1 as D (5 bases). Germline CDR1 reads SGHTA; CDR2 reads FQGNSA. Deletions cut 4 bases from V and 1 base from J, with 10 bases between. This CDR3 comprises 14 residues.

The chain is built from TRBV5-1 and TRBJ2-3; 7 bases agree with TRBD1. J gave up 0 bases and V 0 bases, and 1 base lay outside the gene matches. CDR3 size: 15 residues. Germline V CDR1 and CDR2: SGHRS, YFSETQ. CDR3 nucleotides: TGCGCCAGCAGCTTGGTACAGGGGAGCACAGATACGCAGTATTTT. This translates into CASSLVQGSTDTQYF.

The CDR3 loop is CASSVVSSGRLGEQFF. CDR3 sequence (DNA): TGTGCCAGCAGCGTAGTTTCTAGCGGGCGGCTCGGGGAGCAGTTCTTC. The V gene is TRBV9, the J gene TRBJ2-1; 8 nucleotides agree with TRBD2. CDR3 length: 16 residues. Trimming at V came to 0 bases and at J to 10 bases, leaving 12 bases not matched to a gene. Germline CDR1 is SGDLS and CDR2 is YYNGEE.

This chain's CDR3 is CASTDSGWTETQYF. The CDR3 nucleotides are TGTGCCAGCACAGATAGCGGGTGGACAGAGACCCAGTACTTC. The V gene is TRBV6-5, the J gene TRBJ2-5, with 7 bases aligning to TRBD2. The CDR3 is 14 residues long. Trimming took 7 bases from V and 4 from J; bases not matched to a gene: 9. Per the germline V gene, CDR1 is MNHEY and CDR2 is SVGAGI.

V is TRBV19 and J is TRBJ1-4, with D hard to call. Germline V gene data show CDR1 as LNHDA and CDR2 as SQIVND (reference sequence). The V end lost 3 bases, the J end lost 7 bases, and 9 bases lay between the germline ends. The CDR3 runs 13 residues. CDR3 sequence reads: CASSMGGSEKLFF. The CDR3 DNA is TGTGCCAGTAGTATGGGAGGTAGTGAAAAACTGTTTTTT.

This clone was detected only a few times. CDR3 in DNA: TGTGCCAGCAGTTACGGGCAGACGAACACTGAAGCTTTCTTT. Translation gives CASSYGQTNTEAFF. This chain uses TRBV6-5 with TRBJ1-1; unclear D gene. V shed 2 bases and J shed 1 base, with 8 bases lying between them. CDR3 size: 14 residues. The germline V gene encodes CDR1 MNHEY and CDR2 SVGAGI.

The V gene is TRBV2, the J gene TRBJ2-3, with D possibly matching TRBD1 (6 bases). CDR3 size: 15 residues. Per the germline V gene, CDR1 is SNHLY and CDR2 is FYNNEI. Trimming removed 4 bases from V and 5 bases from J, with 16 bases in between. CDR3 protein: CASSASRGTVDTQYF. CDR3 DNA sequence: TGTGCCAGCAGTGCCTCCAGGGGAACGGTAGATACGCAGTATTTT.

This clone was seen just once. V and J are TRBV29-1 and TRBJ2-1, with a possible D match to TRBD1 (7 bases). The CDR3 is 15 residues long. V lost 7 bases, J lost 2 bases, and 18 bases lay in between. Germline CDR1 reads SQVTM; CDR2 reads ANQGSEA. The CDR3 sequence: CSATRGQGAYNEQFF. CDR3 DNA sequence: TGCAGCGCCACCCGGGGGCAGGGGGCCTACAATGAGCAGTTCTTC.

This chain links TRBV5-6 with TRBJ2-2; no definite D call. This CDR3 is 19 amino acids long. The germline gives CDR1 SGHDT, CDR2 YYEEEE. Trimming cost V 2 bases and J 4 bases, with 24 bases left between them. The CDR3 sequence is CASSFSPAPPRPGTGELFF. CDR3 sequence (DNA): TGTGCCAGCAGCTTTTCTCCCGCCCCCCCTAGACCGGGCACCGGGGAGCTGTTTTTT.

The CDR3 DNA reads as TGCGCCAGCAGCACACGGACTAGCGGGGGGGCCGTCGGCACAGATACGCAGTATTTT. Encoded protein: CASSTRTSGGAVGTDTQYF. This rearrangement joins TRBV5-1 to TRBJ2-3; 15 positions agree with TRBD2. Germline V CDR1 and CDR2: SGHRS, YFSETQ. V shed 4 bases, J shed 1 base, and the junction held 10 bases outside the gene matches. CDR3 length: 19 residues.

The chain joins TRBV28 to TRBJ1-1; weak D call: TRBD1 (5 bases). The CDR3 extends over 13 amino acids. In germline, CDR1 is MDHEN, CDR2 SYDVKM. V lost 4 bases and J 4 bases, leaving 10 bases between the germline ends. CDR3 DNA sequence: TGTGCCAGCAGTTACGGGGGAGGCACTGAAGCTTTCTTT. Amino acid sequence: CASSYGGGTEAFF.

The sample holds one count of this clone. The chain uses TRBV5-1 and TRBJ2-5; possibly TRBD2 for D (5 bases). The assigned J gene may be wrong: the sequence end matches TRBJ2-7 better. The CDR3 length is 13 residues. Germline lookup yields CDR1 SGHRS and CDR2 YFSETQ. This CDR3 reads CASSLDGVNEQYF. CDR3 sequence (DNA): TGCGCCAGCAGCTTGGACGGGGTTAACGAGCAGTACTTC.

This chain links TRBV25-1 with TRBJ1-6; D is perhaps TRBD1 (6 bases). V lost 10 bases and J 5 bases, leaving 15 bases between the germline ends. CDR3 length: 14 amino acids. CDR1 MGHDK and CDR2 SYGVNS come from the germline V gene. The DNA of the CDR3 is TGTGCCACCCGGTCGGCAGGGGATAATTCACCCCTCCACTTT. Translation: CATRSAGDNSPLHF.

The rearrangement uses TRBV5-6 and TRBJ2-7; weak D call: TRBD2 (5 bases). The CDR3 consists of 14 residues. Germline values: CDR1 SGHDT, CDR2 YYEEEE. Trimming took off 4 bases at V and 0 bases at J, with 11 bases between the two ends. The DNA for the CDR3 is TGTGCCAGCAGCGGAAGGACTTCCTCCTACGAGCAGTACTTC. Translated: CASSGRTSSYEQYF. The complete variable domain, with remaining parts taken from reference TRBV5-6 and TRBJ2-7, reads DAGVTQSPTHLIKTRGQQVTLRCSPKSGHDTVSWYQQALGQGPQFIFQYYEEEERQRGNFPDRFSGHQFPNYSSELNVNALLLGDSALYLCASSGRTSSYEQYFGPGTRLTVT.

The J gene is TRBJ1-6, the V gene TRBV6-5, with D hard to call. Germline assignment: CDR1 MNHEY and CDR2 SVGAGI. This CDR3 spans 14 amino acids. V was trimmed by 2 bases and J by 10 bases, leaving 12 bases between them. DNA of the CDR3: TGTGCCAGCAGTTACCAAATCTCGGGGTCACCCCTCCACTTT. Translating it yields CASSYQISGSPLHF.

This chain uses TRBV5-1 with TRBJ1-4; D may be TRBD1 (5 bases). Germline V gene lookup returns CDR1 SGHRS and CDR2 YFSETQ. Trimming cost V 0 bases and J 10 bases, with 10 bases left between them. The CDR3 contains 13 residues. In DNA form, the CDR3 reads TGCGCCAGCAGCTTGGAGGGGTTAGGAAAACTGTTTTTT. It is translated as CASSLEGLGKLFF.

The chain uses TRBV29-1 and TRBJ2-4; 9 nucleotides match TRBD2. Germline V lookup: CDR1 SQVTM, CDR2 ANQGSEA. The CDR3 has 15 amino acids. V lost 5 bases, J lost 4 bases, and 9 bases stayed unmatched. CDR3 region: CSVHQFLAGKNIQYF. The CDR3, as DNA: TGCAGCGTTCACCAATTTCTAGCGGGGAAAAACATTCAGTACTTC. The variable domain in full, completed from reference TRBV29-1 and TRBJ2-4, reads SAVISQKPSRDICQRGTSLTIQCQVDSQVTMMFWYRQQPGQSLTLIATANQGSEATYESGFVIDKFPISRPNLTFSTLTVSNMSPEDSSIYLCSVHQFLAGKNIQYFGAGTRLSVL.

The CDR3 here is CASSLLSLWSGGRETQYF. The CDR3 nucleotides read TGCGCCAGCAGCTTGTTGTCTTTATGGTCAGGTGGTAGGGAGACCCAGTACTTC. This chain connects TRBV5-1 to TRBJ2-5; D unresolved. Germline assignment: CDR1 SGHRS and CDR2 YFSETQ. The V gene lost 1 base and the J gene lost 5 bases, with 24 bases spanning the gap. CDR3 length: 18 amino acids.

J is TRBJ2-1 and V is TRBV7-2; 9 bases fit TRBD1. The CDR3 is made up of 18 amino acids. The germline V gene has CDR1 SGHTA and CDR2 FQGNSA. Unmatched junction bases numbered 14, after V lost 3 bases and J lost 5 bases. CDR3 nucleotides: TGTGCCAGCAGCTTTGGACAGGGGAGGAACTCAGGTGACAATGAGCAGTTCTTC. This sequence encodes CASSFGQGRNSGDNEQFF.

The chain has TRBV2 and TRBJ2-3; 9 nucleotides line up with TRBD2. Trimming at V came to 10 bases and at J to 0 bases, leaving 8 bases not matched to a gene. CDR3 length: 15 residues. Germline V gene lookup returns CDR1 SNHLY and CDR2 FYNNEI. CDR3 region: CAIIRLAESTDTQYF. In nucleotides, the CDR3 is TGTGCCATTATTCGACTAGCGGAAAGCACAGATACGCAGTATTTT.